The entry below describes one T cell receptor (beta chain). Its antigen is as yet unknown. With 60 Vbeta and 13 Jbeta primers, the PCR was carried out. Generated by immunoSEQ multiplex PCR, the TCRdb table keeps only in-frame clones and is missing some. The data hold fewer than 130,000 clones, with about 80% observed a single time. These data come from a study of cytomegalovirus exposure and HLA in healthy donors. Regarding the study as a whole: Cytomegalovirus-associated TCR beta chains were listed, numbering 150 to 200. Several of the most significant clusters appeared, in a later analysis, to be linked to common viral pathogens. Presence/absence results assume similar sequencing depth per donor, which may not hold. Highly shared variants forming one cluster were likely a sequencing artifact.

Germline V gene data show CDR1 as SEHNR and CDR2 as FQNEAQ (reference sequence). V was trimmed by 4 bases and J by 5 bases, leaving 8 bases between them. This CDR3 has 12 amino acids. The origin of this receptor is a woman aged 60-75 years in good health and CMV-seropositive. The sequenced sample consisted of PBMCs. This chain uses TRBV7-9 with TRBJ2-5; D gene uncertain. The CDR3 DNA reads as TGTGCCAGCAGCTATTCTATGGAGACCCAGTACTTC. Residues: CASSYSMETQYF. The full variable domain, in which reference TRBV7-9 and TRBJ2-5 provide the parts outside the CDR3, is DTGVSQNPRHKITKRGQNVTFRCDPISEHNRLYWYRQTLGQGPEFLTYFQNEAQLEKSRLLSDRFSAERPKGSFSTLEIQRTEQGDSAMYLCASSYSMETQYFGPGTRLLVL.